This T cell receptor (beta chain) came from a study of T cell repertoires in cytomegalovirus infection. TCRdb called the reads again in MiXCR, with one record for every CDR3 protein. The repertoire holds around 900,000 distinct CDR3 sequences, with roughly 30% as singletons. Study-level findings and limits: Clonotype analysis showed dominance of the ex vivo response by HLA-C-restricted CMV-specific TCR beta clonotypes. Cumulative frequency (of public TCR beta family members) identified carriers of CMV plus the relevant HLA.

This CDR3 region has 13 residues. The germline V gene encodes CDR1 SGDLS and CDR2 YYNGEE. The V end lost 2 bases, the J end lost 4 bases, and 9 bases lay between the germline ends. The sample holds many counts of this clonotype. The antigen is undetermined. This sequence joins TRBV9 and TRBJ1-2, with D hard to call. This TCR was sampled from a human donor in good health (CMV status not recorded). Some clones in this sample may be carry-over from other donors' samples. Source: cultured CD8+ T cells from PBMCs, taken from culture after CMV antigen stimulation. The CDR3 loop reads CASSVNGLYGYTF. DNA for the CDR3: TGTGCCAGCAGCGTTAACGGCCTCTATGGCTACACCTTC.